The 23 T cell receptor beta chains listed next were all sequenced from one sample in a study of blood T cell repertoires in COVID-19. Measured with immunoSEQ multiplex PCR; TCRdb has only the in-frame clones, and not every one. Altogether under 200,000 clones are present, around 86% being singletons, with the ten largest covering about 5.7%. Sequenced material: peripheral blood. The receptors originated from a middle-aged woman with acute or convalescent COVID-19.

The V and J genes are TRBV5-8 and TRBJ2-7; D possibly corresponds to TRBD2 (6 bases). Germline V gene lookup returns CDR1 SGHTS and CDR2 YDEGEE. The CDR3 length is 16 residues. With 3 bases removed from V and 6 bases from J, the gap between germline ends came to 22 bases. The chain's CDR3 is CASSSIAEGLPGEQYF. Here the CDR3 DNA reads TGTGCCAGCAGCTCTATAGCGGAGGGGCTGCCGGGCGAGCAGTACTTC.

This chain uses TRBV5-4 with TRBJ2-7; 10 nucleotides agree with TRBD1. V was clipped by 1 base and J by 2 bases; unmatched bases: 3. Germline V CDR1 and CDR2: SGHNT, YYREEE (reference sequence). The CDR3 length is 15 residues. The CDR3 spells CASSLRTGGTYEQYF. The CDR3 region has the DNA TGTGCCAGCAGCTTGCGGACAGGGGGTACCTACGAGCAGTACTTC.

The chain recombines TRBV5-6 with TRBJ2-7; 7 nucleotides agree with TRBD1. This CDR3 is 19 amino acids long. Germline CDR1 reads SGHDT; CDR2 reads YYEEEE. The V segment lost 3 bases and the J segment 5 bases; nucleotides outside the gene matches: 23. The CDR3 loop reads CASSSRRRRIGGPWNEQYF. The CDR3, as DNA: TGTGCCAGCAGCTCTAGACGGCGGAGAATAGGGGGCCCCTGGAACGAGCAGTACTTC.

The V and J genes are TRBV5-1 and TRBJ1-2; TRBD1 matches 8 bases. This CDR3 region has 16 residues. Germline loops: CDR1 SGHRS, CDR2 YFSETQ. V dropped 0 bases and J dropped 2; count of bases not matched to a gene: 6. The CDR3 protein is CASSLDPTGANYGYTF. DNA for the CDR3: TGCGCCAGCAGCTTGGACCCGACAGGGGCGAACTATGGCTACACCTTC. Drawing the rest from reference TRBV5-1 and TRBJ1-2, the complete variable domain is KAGVTQTPRYLIKTRGQQVTLSCSPISGHRSVSWYQQTPGQGLQFLFEYFSETQRNKGNFPGRFSGRQFSNSRSEMNVSTLELGDSALYLCASSLDPTGANYGYTFGSGTRLTVV.

CDR3: CASSLRLAGTSYNEQFF. DNA of the CDR3: TGTGCCAGCAGCCTCAGACTAGCGGGGACCTCCTACAATGAGCAGTTCTTC. The chain is built from TRBV7-2 and TRBJ2-1, with 11 bases aligning to TRBD2. The ends lost 5 bases at V and 0 bases at J; junction bases unmatched: 6. The CDR3 length is 17 residues. Germline CDR1 and CDR2: SGHTA and FQGNSA.

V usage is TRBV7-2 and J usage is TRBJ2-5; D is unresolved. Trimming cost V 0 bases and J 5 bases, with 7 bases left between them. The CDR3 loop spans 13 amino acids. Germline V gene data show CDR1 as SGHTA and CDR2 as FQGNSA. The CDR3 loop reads CASSLAFLETQYF. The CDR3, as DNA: TGTGCCAGCAGCTTAGCGTTCCTTGAGACCCAGTACTTC.

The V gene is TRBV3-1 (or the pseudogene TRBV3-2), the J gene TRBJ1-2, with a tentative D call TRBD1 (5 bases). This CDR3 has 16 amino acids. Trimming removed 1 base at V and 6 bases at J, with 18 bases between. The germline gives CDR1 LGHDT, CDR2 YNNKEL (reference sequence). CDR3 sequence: CASSQGGRGARDGYTF. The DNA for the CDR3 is TGTGCCAGCAGCCAAGGGGGCAGAGGAGCCAGAGATGGCTACACCTTC.

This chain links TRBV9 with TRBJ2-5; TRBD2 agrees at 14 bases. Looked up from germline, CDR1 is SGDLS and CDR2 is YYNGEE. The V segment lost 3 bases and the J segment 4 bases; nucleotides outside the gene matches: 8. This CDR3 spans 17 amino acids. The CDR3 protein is CASSAPGTSGSGETQYF. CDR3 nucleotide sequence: TGTGCCAGCAGCGCTCCCGGGACTAGCGGGAGCGGAGAGACCCAGTACTTC.

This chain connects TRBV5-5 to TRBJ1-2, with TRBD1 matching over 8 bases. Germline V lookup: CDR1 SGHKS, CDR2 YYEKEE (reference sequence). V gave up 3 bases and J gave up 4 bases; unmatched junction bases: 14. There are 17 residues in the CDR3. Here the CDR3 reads CASSSWPGGPFAYGYTF. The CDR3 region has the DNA TGTGCCAGCAGCTCGTGGCCAGGGGGCCCATTCGCCTATGGCTACACCTTC.

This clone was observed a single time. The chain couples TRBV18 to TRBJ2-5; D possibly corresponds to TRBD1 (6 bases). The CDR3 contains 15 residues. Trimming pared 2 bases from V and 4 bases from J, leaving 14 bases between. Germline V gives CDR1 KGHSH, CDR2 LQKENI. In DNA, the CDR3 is TGTGCCAGCTCACCAACACAGGGACGGTTAGAGACCCAGTACTTC. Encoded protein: CASSPTQGRLETQYF.

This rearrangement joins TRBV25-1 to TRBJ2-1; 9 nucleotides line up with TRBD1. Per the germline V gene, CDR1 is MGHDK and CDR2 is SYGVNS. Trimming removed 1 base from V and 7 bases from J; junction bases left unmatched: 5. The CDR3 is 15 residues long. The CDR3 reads CASSELLDRGNEQFF. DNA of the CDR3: TGTGCCAGCAGTGAATTACTGGACAGGGGAAATGAGCAGTTCTTC.

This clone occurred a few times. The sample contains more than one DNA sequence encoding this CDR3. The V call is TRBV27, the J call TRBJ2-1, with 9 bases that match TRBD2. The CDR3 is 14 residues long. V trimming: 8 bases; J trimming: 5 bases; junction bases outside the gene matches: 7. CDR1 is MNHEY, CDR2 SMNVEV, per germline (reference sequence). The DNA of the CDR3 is TGTGCCAGCCGGCGGGGGGGCGTCAACAATGAGCAGTTCTTC. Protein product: CASRRGGVNNEQFF.

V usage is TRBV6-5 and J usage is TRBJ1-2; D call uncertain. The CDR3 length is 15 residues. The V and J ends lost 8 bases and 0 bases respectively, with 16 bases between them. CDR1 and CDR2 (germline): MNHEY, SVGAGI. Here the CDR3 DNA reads TGTGCCAGCCGAAGGCCGGGGAGTTCTAACTATGGCTACACCTTC. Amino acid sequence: CASRRPGSSNYGYTF.

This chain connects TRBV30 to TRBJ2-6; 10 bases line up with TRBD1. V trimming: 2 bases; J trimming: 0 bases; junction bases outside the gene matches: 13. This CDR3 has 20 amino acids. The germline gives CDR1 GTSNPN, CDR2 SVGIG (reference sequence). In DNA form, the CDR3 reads TGTGCCTGGAGTTTATCTAGGGACAGGGGTTCCTACTCTGGGGCCAACGTCCTGACTTTC. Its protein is CAWSLSRDRGSYSGANVLTF.

DNA of the CDR3: TGTGCCACCAGTACAGGGAGTTCCTACGAGCAGTACTTC. Its protein product is CATSTGSSYEQYF. J is TRBJ2-7 and V is TRBV24-1, with D possibly being TRBD1 (6 bases). Trimming shortened V by 6 bases and J by 1 base, and 9 bases separated the two germline ends. The CDR3 covers 13 residues. Per germline, CDR1 KGHDR and CDR2 SFDVKD.

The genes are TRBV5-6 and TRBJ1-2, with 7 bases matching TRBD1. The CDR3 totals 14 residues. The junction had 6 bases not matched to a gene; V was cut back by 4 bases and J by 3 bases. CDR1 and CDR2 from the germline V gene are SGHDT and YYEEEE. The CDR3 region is CASSRQGPYYGYTF. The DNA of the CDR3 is TGTGCCAGCAGCCGACAGGGACCTTACTATGGCTACACCTTC.

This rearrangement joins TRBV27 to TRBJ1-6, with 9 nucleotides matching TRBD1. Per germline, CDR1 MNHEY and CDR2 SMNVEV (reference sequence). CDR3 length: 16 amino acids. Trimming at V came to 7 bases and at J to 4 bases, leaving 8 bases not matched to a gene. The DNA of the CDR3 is TGTGCCAGCACCCGACAGGGGGTTTTGTATAATTCACCCCTCCACTTT. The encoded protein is CASTRQGVLYNSPLHF.

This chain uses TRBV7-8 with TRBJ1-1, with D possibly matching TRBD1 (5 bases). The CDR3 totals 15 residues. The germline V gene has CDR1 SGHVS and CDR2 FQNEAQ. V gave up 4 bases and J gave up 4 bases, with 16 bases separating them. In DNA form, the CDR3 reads TGTGCCAGCAGCTATATGTGGGGGGGAGTCACTGAAGCTTTCTTT. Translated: CASSYMWGGVTEAFF.

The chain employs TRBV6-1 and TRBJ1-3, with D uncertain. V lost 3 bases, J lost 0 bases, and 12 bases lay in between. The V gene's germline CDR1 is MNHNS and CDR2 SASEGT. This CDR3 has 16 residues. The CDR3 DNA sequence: TGTGCCAGCAGTGAGGGTTGGGCAAGCTCTGGAAACACCATATATTTT. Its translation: CASSEGWASSGNTIYF.

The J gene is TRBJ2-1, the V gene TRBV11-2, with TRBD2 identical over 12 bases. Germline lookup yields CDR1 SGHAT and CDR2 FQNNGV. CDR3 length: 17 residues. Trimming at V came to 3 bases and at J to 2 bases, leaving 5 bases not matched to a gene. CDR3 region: CASSFALAGGPYNEQFF. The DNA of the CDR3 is TGTGCCAGCAGCTTCGCGCTAGCGGGAGGGCCCTACAATGAGCAGTTCTTC.

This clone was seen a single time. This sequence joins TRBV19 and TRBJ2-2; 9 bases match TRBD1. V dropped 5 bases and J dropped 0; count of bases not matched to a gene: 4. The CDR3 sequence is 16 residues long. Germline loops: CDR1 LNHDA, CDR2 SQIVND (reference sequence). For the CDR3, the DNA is TGTGCCAGTAGTGGTCGACAGGGGGCGAACACCGGGGAGCTGTTTTTT. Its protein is CASSGRQGANTGELFF.

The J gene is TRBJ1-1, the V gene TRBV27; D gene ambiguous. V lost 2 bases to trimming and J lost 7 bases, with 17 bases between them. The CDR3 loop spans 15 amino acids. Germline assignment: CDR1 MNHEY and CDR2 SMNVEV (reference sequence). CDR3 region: CASSLVRTAGVEAFF. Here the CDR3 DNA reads TGTGCCAGCAGTTTAGTTCGGACGGCGGGCGTTGAAGCTTTCTTT.

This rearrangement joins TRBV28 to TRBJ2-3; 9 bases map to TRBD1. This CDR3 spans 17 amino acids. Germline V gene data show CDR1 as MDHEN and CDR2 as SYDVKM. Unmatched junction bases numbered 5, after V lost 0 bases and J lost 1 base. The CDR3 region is CASSLWETGGGTDTQYF. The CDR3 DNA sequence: TGTGCCAGCAGTTTATGGGAAACAGGGGGCGGCACAGATACGCAGTATTTT.